This TCR beta chain was sequenced for a study of T-cell memory formation after mild COVID-19. Study information: Among the donors, TCR clusters were largely specific to each donor. Study results and limitations: Pre-infection memory already had some responding clones, implying cross-reactive memory joined.

Barcoded TCR alpha and TCR beta cDNA libraries with UMIs came from 5'RACE using constant-segment primers. MiXCR, run by TCRdb on the 5' RACE reads, gives a single entry per CDR3 protein. The profile shows 220,000 or so distinct CDR3 sequences, over 9% of them singletons. The junction had 8 bases not matched to a gene; V was cut back by 1 base and J by 5 bases. This CDR3 spans 15 amino acids. Germline values: CDR1 SEHNR, CDR2 FQNEAQ (reference sequence). This clonotype came up a few times. Its target is unknown. The clonotype comes from a man between 18 and 29 years old who had mild COVID-19 (a few samples of this study predate the infection). Cell type and time point are not known. The sequenced material came from PBMCs or a T cell subset sorted from them (not recorded which). The V and J genes are TRBV7-9 and TRBJ2-7, with TRBD2 matching 7 bases. The CDR3 here is CASSLGQGGYDEQYV. The CDR3 DNA is TGTGCCAGCAGCTTAGGGCAGGGAGGGTACGACGAGCAGTACGTC.